These 9 T cell receptor beta chains came from one sample sequenced in a study of control samples from healthy donors and cancer patients. This table comes from immunoSEQ multiplex PCR, and its TCRdb copy is limited to in-frame clones, with some not included. The data hold tens of thousands of clones, with 90% to 95% observed a single time. The specimen sequenced was blood. These receptors all come from a man aged 30 to 45 in good health.

The chain carries TRBV29-1 and TRBJ1-2, with D unclear. The germline V and J ends were trimmed by 1 base and 3 bases, with 12 bases remaining between them. This CDR3 comprises 14 residues. Germline V gene sequence: CDR1 SQVTM, CDR2 ANQGSEA. The CDR3 loop is CSVEAEEGYYGYTF. The DNA for the CDR3 is TGCAGCGTTGAAGCAGAGGAGGGCTACTATGGCTACACCTTC.

The chain has TRBV12-3 or TRBV12-4 and TRBJ2-3, with D perhaps matching TRBD2 (6 bases). V was clipped by 6 bases and J by 6 bases, with 10 bases between them. The length of the CDR3 is 12 residues. This chain's CDR3 is CASSLEGDTQYF. In nucleotides, the CDR3 is TGTGCCAGCAGCTTGGAGGGGGATACGCAGTATTTT.

The CDR3: CASSRFTDTQYF. CDR3 DNA: TGTGCCAGCAGTCGGTTCACAGATACGCAGTATTTT. The rearrangement uses TRBV12-3 or TRBV12-4 and TRBJ2-3; unclear D gene. The V gene lost 5 bases and the J gene lost 2 bases, with 5 bases spanning the gap. CDR3 length equals 12 residues.

This chain joins TRBV19 and TRBJ2-7, with 10 bases aligning to TRBD1. V gave up 3 bases and J gave up 5 bases; unmatched junction bases: 7. CDR3 length equals 15 residues. Germline CDR1 LNHDA, CDR2 SQIVND (reference sequence). The CDR3 coding sequence is TGTGCCAGTAGTATCATCGGACAGGGGGGGGACGAGCAGTACTTC. Encoded protein: CASSIIGQGGDEQYF.

This chain uses TRBV6-5 with TRBJ2-1; 7 bases agree with TRBD1. This CDR3 is 14 amino acids long. J lost 6 bases, V lost 6 bases, and 8 bases had no gene match. CDR1 is MNHEY, CDR2 SVGAGI, per germline. The CDR3 sequence is CASSRDRIPNEQFF. The CDR3 DNA follows: TGTGCCAGCAGCCGGGACAGAATTCCCAATGAGCAGTTCTTC.

This chain uses TRBV5-1 with TRBJ2-1; weak D call: TRBD2 (6 bases). Germline V lookup: CDR1 SGHRS, CDR2 YFSETQ. CDR3 length: 15 residues. The V and J ends lost 0 bases and 0 bases respectively, with 7 bases between them. DNA of the CDR3: TGCGCCAGCAGCTTGGGCGGGGTCTCCTACAATGAGCAGTTCTTC. Amino acid sequence: CASSLGGVSYNEQFF. The full variable domain, completed using reference TRBV5-1 and TRBJ2-1, is KAGVTQTPRYLIKTRGQQVTLSCSPISGHRSVSWYQQTPGQGLQFLFEYFSETQRNKGNFPGRFSGRQFSNSRSEMNVSTLELGDSALYLCASSLGGVSYNEQFFGPGTRLTVL.

The CDR3 is CASSNIAYEQYF. Written as DNA, the CDR3 is TGTGCCAGCAGTAACATAGCCTACGAGCAGTACTTC. This chain joins TRBV27 and TRBJ2-7; D unclear. This CDR3 contains 12 residues. Between the trimmed V and J ends, which lost 5 bases and 2 bases, there was a span of 7 bases. CDR1 is MNHEY, CDR2 SMNVEV, per germline (reference sequence).

CDR3 protein: CATSDWTSGRASSYNEQFF. CDR3 bases: TGTGCCACCAGTGACTGGACTAGCGGGAGGGCGAGCTCCTACAATGAGCAGTTCTTC. This sequence joins TRBV24-1 and TRBJ2-1; 15 positions agree with TRBD2. V shed 4 bases, J shed 0 bases, and the junction held 6 bases outside the gene matches. This CDR3 has 19 residues. Germline V gene lookup returns CDR1 KGHDR and CDR2 SFDVKD.

The CDR3 sequence is CATSRAGGSYNEQFF. The CDR3 DNA reads as TGTGCCACCAGCAGAGCGGGAGGGTCCTACAATGAGCAGTTCTTC. V is TRBV15 and J is TRBJ2-1, with 8 bases fitting TRBD2. Germline V gives CDR1 LNHNV, CDR2 YYDKDF (reference sequence). The CDR3 spans 15 residues. V lost 1 base to trimming and J lost 1 base; unmatched junction nucleotides: 0.